This T cell receptor (beta chain) was profiled in a study of cytomegalovirus exposure and HLA in healthy donors. This clone came up a few times. PCR was performed using 60 Vbeta and 13 Jbeta primers. Profiling relied on immunoSEQ multiplex PCR, and the TCRdb table lists in-frame clones only, not all of them. This table holds around 100,000 clones, roughly 68% found once. CDR1 and CDR2 from the germline V gene are SEHNR and FQNEAQ (reference sequence). The V and J ends lost 6 bases and 3 bases respectively, with 11 bases between them. The CDR3 extends over 13 amino acids. Sequencing input: PBMCs. This receptor was taken from a man aged 25 to 45 in good health and CMV-seropositive. The chain couples TRBV7-9 to TRBJ1-2; D might be TRBD1 (5 bases). CDR3 amino acids: CASSSDRDYGYTF. CDR3 in DNA: TGTGCCAGCAGTTCTGACAGAGACTATGGCTACACCTTC. Supplemented by reference TRBV7-9 and TRBJ1-2, the full variable domain reads DTGVSQNPRHKITKRGQNVTFRCDPISEHNRLYWYRQTLGQGPEFLTYFQNEAQLEKSRLLSDRFSAERPKGSFSTLEIQRTEQGDSAMYLCASSSDRDYGYTFGSGTRLTVV.